The T cell receptor beta chain under discussion was sequenced for a study of blood T cell repertoires in COVID-19. Across the whole study: The cDNA or gDNA used as material had been derived from T cells, B-cell-depleted T cells, or PBMCs.

Trimming cost V 6 bases and J 6 bases, with 14 bases left between them. The CDR3 extends over 13 amino acids. Germline CDR1 MNHEY, CDR2 SVGAGI. Repertoires were generated with immunoSEQ multiplex PCR, while TCRdb's copy carries only in-frame clones and drops some. The repertoire holds approximately 320,000 clones, with 65% to 90% as singletons. This sequence was found in a human donor in a cohort sampled during active COVID-19. The chain uses TRBV6-5 and TRBJ1-2; TRBD1 is a possible D gene (5 bases). What was sequenced was peripheral blood. The CDR3, as DNA: TGTGCCAGCAGCCAATCAGGGATAAATGGCTACACCTTC. It is translated as CASSQSGINGYTF.